This T cell receptor beta chain derives from a study of cytomegalovirus exposure and HLA in healthy donors (TCRdb year 2017). About the investigation overall: An earlier analysis of roughly 610 of the donors reported 250 to 300 Gb of sequence data and 117 million unique TCR beta sequences obtained from around 170 million T cells. About 280 gigabases of sequencing data and approximately 85 million unique TCR sequences were included in an early release covering roughly 600 HLA-typed donors. Of the 350 to 450 genotyped donors, over 70% fell in the genetic ancestry cluster associated with self-reported Caucasian donors. The aim of the study was to test whether cataloging public T cell receptors could identify signatures of past pathogen exposure. The T cell repertoires of around 730 subjects were profiled by immunosequencing and related to cytomegalovirus serostatus. Along with the approximately 600-subject first cohort, a separate validation cohort of over a hundred different subjects was used. The study combined high-throughput TCR immunosequencing, statistical association of individual TCRs with disease status, and machine learning to predict cytomegalovirus infection status. To study patterns of TCR occurrence, a later analysis re-analyzed previously published TCR beta repertoires from more than 550 donors and added high-resolution HLA genotyping. Rather than using new phenotypic data, the later analysis identified candidate immune exposures from TCR beta sequences and from how often those sequences occurred across donors. An earlier analysis of some 500 of the donors used high-throughput TCR beta sequencing to judge whether each TCR beta V gene segment behaved as functional or pseudogenic. Donor age, sex, ethnicity and CMV serostatus were compiled alongside the repertoire data. A later genetic analysis took genome-wide SNP genotypes for about 55% of the 666 donors and used that subset as a discovery cohort. All discovery cohort repertoires had been generated using a single sequencing platform. Class I and class II HLA loci were covered by the typing at four-digit resolution. The number of donors typed differed by locus, with about 629-630 for A, B, C, DRB1 and DQB1, about 500 for DQA1, nearly 610 for DPA1, and 400 to 490 for DPB1. Because of strong linkage in the cohort, five DR-DQ haplotypes were treated as single units for association and clustering. Across approximately 420 genotyped donors of the cohort, an average of about 220,000 unique TCR beta nucleotide sequences per donor were sequenced, and approximately 17% of those sequences were non-productive. Beyond this particular receptor, the publication reports: In vitro tests confirmed that a few of the cytomegalovirus-associated TCR beta chains recognize cytomegalovirus antigens. The presence/absence analyses assumed that sequencing depth was roughly uniform across donors, and that assumption may not be true. The cohort was sequenced for TCR beta chains only, and without alpha or paired-chain data the features that could be detected were limited. Immune exposure information for the cohort was limited to CMV serostatus. At a false discovery rate of 0.05, a later analysis linked 16,951 TCR beta sequences to specific HLA alleles. According to the authors, the approach could potentially be generalized to other disease states and immunological phenotypes. A group of highly shared sequence variants was considered likely to be a technical artifact of the sequencing pipeline. Approximately 18 rarely observed V segments, including chromosome 9 orphons, were excluded from the earlier analysis of approximately 500 of the donors because counts were too low. A later analysis reported that several top co-occurrence clusters appeared linked to parvovirus B19, influenza, CMV and Epstein-Barr virus. A later analysis found that HLA-associated TCR beta chains were more clonally expanded and had lower generation probabilities than equally common non-associated chains. Across donors, most TCR sequences were observed very rarely, whereas some public TCRs were present in many individuals. When HLA alleles, especially DR and DQ, strongly co-occurred, attributing TCR associations to individual alleles was difficult. In a later analysis, most CMV-associated TCR beta chains were found to appear HLA-restricted, with HLA associations seemingly driven largely by CMV exposure. A further reported finding was that TCR beta sequences accurately predicted the HLA-A and HLA-B alleles for most subjects in the first cohort. The study gave a list of 150 to 200 TCR beta chains associated with cytomegalovirus. In a later analysis, the rate of TCR association differed among HLA loci, with DRB1 alleles having the most associated TCRs and HLA-C alleles having the fewest. A later genetic analysis reported fewer N-insertions in productive TCRs among donors in an Asian-associated ancestry cluster than the roughly 700-donor mean. In a later genetic analysis, a missense DCLRE1C variant was associated with V-gene and J-gene trimming of TCR beta chains, and the association was replicated in an independent cohort. Some IMGT-functional V segments, including TRBV6-2 and TRBV6-3, could not be told apart with the 87-base-pair reads, so those segments were excluded. Correlated functional status among segregating V segments might reflect linkage disequilibrium, but an unknown experimental factor could not be ruled out. In an earlier analysis of more than 450 of the donors, most TCR beta V segments were observed in productive rearrangements about 87% or about 30% of the time, broadly matching IMGT annotations. Because some donors lacked HLA typing at each locus, the association tests relied only on the typed subset. The classifier was reported to diagnose cytomegalovirus status with high specificity and sensitivity in both the original and validation cohorts.

About this clone itself: This clone's antigen is unknown. Within one base of it there is no much larger clone, and no base qualities were kept.

The germline V gene (reference sequence) supplies CDR1 LNHDA and CDR2 SQIVND. Taken from cysteine to phenylalanine, the CDR3 has 15 residues. The sequence is cut down to CDR3 DNA, 45 bases in frame from base 1. The junction carries 17 bases between V and J, which are trimmed by 4 bases and 5 bases respectively. The cohort was made up of under 800 healthy bone marrow donors. All cohort members were sampled while nominally healthy, although unrecorded immune exposures were likely present. The donor tested CMV seropositive and was one of the 289 seropositive cohort members. Each donor provided a peripheral blood sample, and peripheral blood mononuclear cells were used for TCR beta sequencing. The Qiagen DNeasy Blood Extraction Kit was used to extract genomic DNA from the blood cell samples. The library relied on the immunoSEQ multiplex PCR assay. For the multiplex PCR, a mixture combining 60 forward primers for TCR Vbeta segments and 13 reverse primers for TCR Jbeta segments was used. Amplification of the CDR3 region of rearranged TCR beta genes was performed with a multiplex PCR assay on genomic DNA. On the Illumina HiSeq System, the amplified TCR beta libraries were sequenced as 87-base-pair reads. The authors' pipeline ran thus. Across the 670 or so repertoires, a later analysis counted 60 million to 90 million unique TCR beta chains, roughly 11 million of which were shared by at least two donors. Raw reads were error-corrected and collapsed into unique sequences by a nearest-neighbor algorithm in which closely related sequences were merged to remove PCR and sequencing errors. V, D and J gene segments were assigned by aligning CDR3 sequences to IMGT reference sequences. For a sequence to be retained, at least a six-nucleotide match to both a V gene segment and a J gene segment was required. A rearrangement counted as productive if the CDR3 had no stop codons and remained in frame with V and J, and every other rearrangement counted as non-productive. Following IMGT convention, CDR3 was defined as the stretch from the second conserved V-encoded cysteine to the conserved J-encoded phenylalanine. The earlier analysis of some 600 of the donors excluded sequences that lacked an unambiguous match to a single V gene segment. An earlier analysis of over 450 of the donors classified V segments as functional when productive rearrangements were above 56.7% and as segregating when the standard deviation between donors was above 5%. A statistical classification framework was developed to diagnose cytomegalovirus status using the catalog of TCR beta chain sequences. In a later analysis, TCR nucleotide sequences were compared against IMGT/GENE-DB human TR gene sequences so that V and J genes could be assigned. The TCRdist pipeline was used in a later analysis to assign CDR3 sequences and most-parsimonious VDJ recombination scenarios. In a later analysis, every TCR beta chain was defined by the combination of its CDR3 amino acid sequence and its V-gene family, and reads without a unique V-gene family were dropped. To address suspected cross-contamination and a sequencing artifact, a later analysis removed a few hundred highly shared, low-generation-probability nucleotide sequences. In a later analysis, a clonal expansion index was calculated for each public chain from normalized within-repertoire ranks of inferred template counts. In a later analysis, generation probabilities were computed with a VDJ recombination model fitted to out-of-frame rearrangements, and the resulting probabilities were checked against IGoR. Hypergeometric tests were used in a later analysis to score TCR-TCR, TCR-HLA and TCR-CMV co-occurrence, with a repertoire-size bias correction applied to the TCR pairs. To estimate false discovery rates, a later analysis permuted the HLA or CMV assignments 20 times. In a later analysis, co-occurring TCRs were grouped using DBSCAN, with TCRdist sequence similarity added in when clustering inside HLA-allele-positive subsets. Repertoires with fewer than 30,000 or more than 120,000 public chains, plus five repertoires with anomalous nucleotide sharing, were excluded from co-occurrence clustering. Held by TCRdb, this immuneACCESS table contains in-frame sequences only and omits some clones. Under half of the omission traces to an unresolved V gene where checked; the cause of the rest is unknown. V, J and clone size were drawn from that table, and D and trimming were deduced from the DNA. In this sample the table shows more than 140,000 clones, 50% to 75% of which occur a single time. The ten largest clones add up to about 2.9% of the sample.

The sequence derives from a woman in her twenties or thirties in good health and CMV-seropositive. The rearrangement combines TRBV19 with TRBJ1-2; no D gene can be assigned with confidence. The sample was PBMCs. The DNA reads TGTGCCAGTAGTACCACCGCCGGAGGGTTATATGGCTACACCTTC. This is translated as CASSTTAGGLYGYTF.